The 22 T cell receptor beta chains given below trace back to one sample, sequenced in a study of glioma-infiltrating T cells after dendritic cell vaccination. Assay used: immunoSEQ multiplex PCR; TCRdb lists only in-frame clones, some missing. The repertoire holds 49,000 or so clones, with approximately 83% as singletons. This specimen was blood, taken before dendritic cell vaccination. Receptors were obtained from a human donor with glioblastoma.

The J gene is TRBJ2-1, the V gene TRBV18; 13 bases map to TRBD2. Germline loops: CDR1 KGHSH, CDR2 LQKENI. The trim removed 2 bases at V and 12 bases at J, leaving 4 bases unmatched. There are 14 residues in the CDR3. The CDR3 DNA follows: TGTGCCAGCTCACCAGACGGACTAGCGGGAGTGCAGTTCTTC. Its translation is CASSPDGLAGVQFF.

The chain carries TRBV4-1 and TRBJ2-5, with 9 nucleotides matching TRBD2. Trimming at V came to 0 bases and at J to 2 bases, leaving 10 bases not matched to a gene. The length of the CDR3 is 18 residues. CDR1 is MGHRA and CDR2 is YSYEKL in the germline V gene. CDR3: CASSQEGASGTRQETQYF. The CDR3 nucleotides read TGCGCCAGCAGCCAAGAGGGGGCTAGCGGGACGAGACAAGAGACCCAGTACTTC.

The chain carries TRBV19 and TRBJ2-7, with TRBD1 matching over 12 bases. The trim removed 6 bases at V and 5 bases at J, leaving 2 bases unmatched. The CDR3 loop spans 13 amino acids. CDR1 is LNHDA and CDR2 is SQIVND in the germline V gene (reference sequence). CDR3 nucleotides: TGTGCCAGTAGAGGGACAGGGGGCCACGAGCAGTACTTC. Amino acid sequence: CASRGTGGHEQYF.

The J gene is TRBJ1-2, the V gene TRBV27; a possible D gene is TRBD1 (5 bases). Trimming stripped 3 bases from V and 2 bases from J, with 19 bases between. CDR3 length: 17 amino acids. Per the germline V gene, CDR1 is MNHEY and CDR2 is SMNVEV (reference sequence). In DNA, the CDR3 is TGTGCCAGCAGTTTTAAAGCCACGGGACTACCAAACTATGGCTACACCTTC. As protein: CASSFKATGLPNYGYTF.

The CDR3 DNA follows: TGTGCCAGCAGGGGGACTATAACCACCGGGGAGCTGTTTTTT. It translates to CASRGTITTGELFF. The gene calls are TRBV2 and TRBJ2-2, with 7 bases aligning to TRBD2. The ends lost 6 bases at V and 4 bases at J; junction bases unmatched: 5. Per germline, CDR1 SNHLY and CDR2 FYNNEI. The CDR3 is 14 residues long.

The V and J genes are TRBV6-5 and TRBJ2-7; TRBD1 aligns across 9 bases. CDR3 length: 15 residues. Germline V gene lookup returns CDR1 MNHEY and CDR2 SVGAGI. The V segment lost 5 bases and the J segment 2 bases; nucleotides outside the gene matches: 7. The CDR3 here is CASSLRTGAPYEQYF. The CDR3 DNA is TGTGCCAGCAGTCTAAGGACAGGGGCCCCCTACGAGCAGTACTTC.

This clone has only one observation. V gene TRBV5-1 combines with J gene TRBJ1-2; 7 nucleotides align to TRBD1. J gave up 8 bases and V 4 bases, and 11 bases lay outside the gene matches. Per germline, CDR1 SGHRS and CDR2 YFSETQ. This CDR3 has 14 residues. This CDR3 reads CASSPEQGIRGYTF. DNA of the CDR3: TGCGCCAGCAGCCCCGAACAGGGGATTAGGGGCTACACCTTC. The whole variable domain, filled in from reference TRBV5-1 and TRBJ1-2, reads KAGVTQTPRYLIKTRGQQVTLSCSPISGHRSVSWYQQTPGQGLQFLFEYFSETQRNKGNFPGRFSGRQFSNSRSEMNVSTLELGDSALYLCASSPEQGIRGYTFGSGTRLTVV.

The chain recombines TRBV9 with TRBJ2-5; tentative D call: TRBD2 (6 bases). V lost 3 bases and J lost 5, with 20 bases in between. Germline CDR1 is SGDLS and CDR2 is YYNGEE. The CDR3 runs 16 residues. The DNA for the CDR3 is TGTGCCAGCAGCGGCGGGGCGGGCGCCCCGAGGGAGACCCAGTACTTC. Encoded protein: CASSGGAGAPRETQYF.

The rearrangement joins TRBV7-2 to TRBJ1-1; perhaps TRBD1 as D (5 bases). In germline, CDR1 is SGHTA, CDR2 FQGNSA. The CDR3 extends over 15 amino acids. V lost 4 bases to trimming and J lost 1 base, with 13 bases between them. The chain's CDR3 is CASSSVGGKNTEAFF. The CDR3 nucleotides are TGTGCCAGCAGCTCGGTGGGGGGGAAGAACACTGAAGCTTTCTTT.

The V gene is TRBV5-4, the J gene TRBJ1-2, with D possibly being TRBD1 (6 bases). The V gene's germline CDR1 is SGHNT and CDR2 YYREEE (reference sequence). The CDR3 has 14 residues. V gave up 0 bases and J gave up 8 bases, with 14 bases separating them. The CDR3 loop is CASSLDRVQGGYTF. The CDR3 nucleotides read TGTGCCAGCAGCTTGGACAGGGTTCAGGGGGGCTACACCTTC.

This clone was observed once. This sequence joins TRBV5-1 and TRBJ2-5; the match to TRBD2 covers 14 bases. V trimming: 1 base; J trimming: 1 base; junction bases outside the gene matches: 12. The germline CDR1 and CDR2 sequences are SGHRS and YFSETQ. This CDR3 region has 20 residues. DNA for the CDR3: TGCGCCAGCAGCTTGAGGCCGACTAGCGGGAGGGGTGGGGCCCAAGAGACCCAGTACTTC. It yields the protein CASSLRPTSGRGGAQETQYF.

In this sample, this clone turned up a few times. The J gene is TRBJ1-2, the V gene TRBV30, with D possibly being TRBD1 (5 bases). V gave up 4 bases and J gave up 3 bases, with 12 bases separating them. The germline CDR1 and CDR2 sequences are GTSNPN and SVGIG (reference sequence). The CDR3 has 13 residues. The CDR3 nucleotides are TGTGCCTGGACGGACCAGGGATACTATGGCTACACCTTC. This gives the protein CAWTDQGYYGYTF.

V is TRBV15 and J is TRBJ1-1; the D gene is possibly TRBD1 (6 bases). Germline lookup yields CDR1 LNHNV and CDR2 YYDKDF (reference sequence). This CDR3 spans 18 amino acids. V lost 5 bases and J 5 bases, leaving 27 bases between the germline ends. The CDR3 sequence: CATSGLPGTLLGSTEAFF. The CDR3 nucleotides read TGTGCCACCAGCGGATTACCCGGGACACTCTTAGGGAGTACTGAAGCTTTCTTT.

The rearrangement links TRBV28 to TRBJ1-2; D may be TRBD1 (5 bases). The CDR3 has 15 amino acids. Deletions cut 5 bases from V and 3 bases from J, with 16 bases between. Germline CDR1 is MDHEN and CDR2 is SYDVKM. CDR3 in amino acids: CASSPGLGKHYGYTF. The DNA of the CDR3 is TGTGCCAGCAGTCCAGGGTTGGGTAAACACTATGGCTACACCTTC.

CDR3: CASSLAQGKRTYEQYF. CDR3 coding DNA: TGTGCCAGCAGCTTGGCACAGGGAAAAAGGACCTACGAGCAGTACTTC. The chain has TRBV5-5 and TRBJ2-7; TRBD1 is a possible D gene (6 bases). The CDR3 length is 16 residues. Trimming took 0 bases from V and 2 from J, leaving 15 bases between them. CDR1 SGHKS and CDR2 YYEKEE come from the germline V gene (reference sequence).

The chain couples TRBV28 to TRBJ1-3, with D perhaps TRBD1 (5 bases). Trimming pared 4 bases from V and 8 bases from J, leaving 15 bases between. The CDR3 totals 14 residues. CDR1 is MDHEN and CDR2 is SYDVKM in the germline V gene. CDR3 sequence reads: CASSSGSYTHTIYF. The CDR3 bases are TGTGCCAGCAGTTCAGGGTCTTATACGCACACCATATATTTT.

The chain carries TRBV5-1 and TRBJ1-1; the match to TRBD1 covers 9 bases. Looked up from germline, CDR1 is SGHRS and CDR2 is YFSETQ. Unmatched junction bases numbered 6, after V lost 4 bases and J lost 8 bases. The CDR3 runs to 13 residues. The CDR3 is CASSAPGTGEAFF. The CDR3 coding sequence is TGCGCCAGCAGCGCTCCCGGGACAGGGGAAGCTTTCTTT.

The genes are TRBV14 and TRBJ1-1; no firm D call. Germline V lookup: CDR1 SGHDN, CDR2 FVKESK. The CDR3 runs 13 residues. Trimming removed 4 bases from V and 2 bases from J, with 8 bases in between. CDR3 sequence reads: CASSPIHNTEAFF. CDR3 nucleotides: TGTGCCAGCAGCCCCATACACAACACTGAAGCTTTCTTT.

This sequence joins TRBV5-4 and TRBJ1-2, with 7 bases fitting TRBD1. The length of the CDR3 is 15 residues. The J segment lost 4 bases and the V segment lost 4 bases, leaving 10 bases of the junction unmatched. Per germline, CDR1 SGHNT and CDR2 YYREEE (reference sequence). CDR3: CASSPDRVDIYGYTF. The CDR3 DNA sequence: TGTGCCAGCAGCCCAGACAGGGTGGACATCTATGGCTACACCTTC.

V and J are TRBV29-1 and TRBJ1-1, with D hard to call. The CDR3 has 10 amino acids. The V gene lost 3 bases and the J gene lost 7 bases, with 6 bases spanning the gap. Germline assignment: CDR1 SQVTM and CDR2 ANQGSEA. CDR3 residues: CSVDVGEAFF. DNA of the CDR3: TGCAGCGTTGATGTCGGTGAAGCTTTCTTT.

This chain uses TRBV4-1 with TRBJ2-5, with D hard to call. The germline V and J ends were trimmed by 2 bases and 6 bases, with 16 bases remaining between them. The CDR3 contains 15 residues. Germline-derived CDR1 and CDR2 are MGHRA and YSYEKL. This CDR3 is CASSQTSRFPKTQYF. CDR3 nucleotide sequence: TGCGCCAGCAGCCAAACCTCGCGGTTTCCTAAGACCCAGTACTTC.

The CDR3 sequence is CASSLLAGEEQFF. The DNA for the CDR3 is TGTGCCAGCTCCCTACTAGCGGGGGAGGAGCAGTTCTTC. The rearrangement uses TRBV18 and TRBJ2-1; TRBD2 matches 11 bases. After removal of 6 bases from V and 10 bases from J, the junction contained 5 bases not matched to a gene. This CDR3 region has 13 residues. Per germline, CDR1 KGHSH and CDR2 LQKENI.